This T cell receptor (beta chain) was observed in a study of identical twins. TCRdb passed the 5' RACE reads through MiXCR, listing each CDR3 protein once. The sample has 1,800,000 or so distinct CDR3 sequences, under 35% seen once. Source material: cord blood. The origin of this receptor is a newborn girl in good health.

The CDR3 nucleotides read TGTGCCAGTAGTATGTACAATGAGCAGTTCTTC. The encoded protein is CASSMYNEQFF. The chain joins TRBV19 to TRBJ2-1; no firm D call. The V gene lost 3 bases and the J gene lost 4 bases, with 1 base spanning the gap. The CDR3 length is 11 residues. The germline gives CDR1 LNHDA, CDR2 SQIVND (reference sequence).